The 5 T cell receptor beta chains given below trace back to one sample, sequenced in a study of T cell responses to AZD1222 COVID-19 vaccine. Data came from immunoSEQ multiplex PCR; TCRdb stores just in-frame clones and leaves some out. This table holds fewer than 200,000 clones, roughly 91% found once. The specimen was peripheral blood, collected on day 0 of AZD1222 vaccination. All receptors derive from an adult in good health.

The rearrangement joins TRBV28 to TRBJ2-6; D gene unclear. Germline V gene lookup returns CDR1 MDHEN and CDR2 SYDVKM. The CDR3 totals 14 residues. V dropped 6 bases and J dropped 0 bases, with 6 bases sitting between them. This CDR3 reads CASSSYSGANVLTF. The CDR3 nucleotides read TGTGCCAGCAGCTCATACTCTGGGGCCAACGTCCTGACTTTC. Filled out from reference TRBV28 and TRBJ2-6, the complete variable domain reads DVKVTQSSRYLVKRTGEKVFLECVQDMDHENMFWYRQDPGLGLRLIYFSYDVKMKEKGDIPEGYSVSREKKERFSLILESASTNQTSMYLCASSSYSGANVLTFGAGSRLTVL.

A single count supports this clone. V is TRBV27 and J is TRBJ1-5; no clear D gene. This CDR3 contains 12 residues. Germline V lookup: CDR1 MNHEY, CDR2 SMNVEV (reference sequence). V lost 5 bases to trimming and J lost 4 bases, with 6 bases between them. The CDR3 sequence: CASSGQNQPQHF. Written as DNA, the CDR3 is TGTGCCAGCAGTGGCCAAAATCAGCCCCAGCATTTT.

The chain carries TRBV2 and TRBJ2-3; tentatively, D is TRBD1 or TRBD2 (5 bases each). The V end was cut by 6 bases, the J end by 3 bases, with 10 bases between. Germline V CDR1 and CDR2: SNHLY, FYNNEI. CDR3 length equals 13 residues. The CDR3 spells CASRRGVTDTQYF. In DNA, the CDR3 is TGTGCCAGCAGGAGGGGCGTAACAGATACGCAGTATTTT.

This chain joins TRBV14 and TRBJ1-2; tentative D call: TRBD1 (6 bases). V was shortened by 1 base and J by 5 bases, with 11 bases between the two germline ends. CDR3 length: 14 residues. Germline CDR1 reads SGHDN; CDR2 reads FVKESK. CDR3 sequence (DNA): TGTGCCAGCAGCCAAGGTTCAGGGGATTATGGCTACACCTTC. Translated: CASSQGSGDYGYTF. Together with reference TRBV14 and TRBJ1-2, the CDR3 gives the full variable domain: EAGVTQFPSHSVIEKGQTVTLRCDPISGHDNLYWYRRVMGKEIKFLLHFVKESKQDESGMPNNRFLAERTGGTYSTLKVQPAELEDSGVYFCASSQGSGDYGYTFGSGTRLTVV.

The CDR3 protein is CASKGEEDTQYF. The CDR3 coding sequence is TGTGCCAGCAAAGGGGAGGAAGATACGCAGTATTTT. The V and J genes are TRBV2 and TRBJ2-3, with a possible D match to TRBD2 (6 bases). CDR1 and CDR2 (germline): SNHLY, FYNNEI. V lost 7 bases and J 5 bases, leaving 10 bases between the germline ends. The CDR3 runs 12 residues. The entire variable domain, with the rest obtained from reference TRBV2 and TRBJ2-3, is as follows: EPEVTQTPSHQVTQMGQEVILRCVPISNHLYFYWYRQILGQKVEFLVSFYNNEISEKSEIFDDQFSVERPDGSNFTLKIRSTKLEDSAMYFCASKGEEDTQYFGPGTRLTVL.